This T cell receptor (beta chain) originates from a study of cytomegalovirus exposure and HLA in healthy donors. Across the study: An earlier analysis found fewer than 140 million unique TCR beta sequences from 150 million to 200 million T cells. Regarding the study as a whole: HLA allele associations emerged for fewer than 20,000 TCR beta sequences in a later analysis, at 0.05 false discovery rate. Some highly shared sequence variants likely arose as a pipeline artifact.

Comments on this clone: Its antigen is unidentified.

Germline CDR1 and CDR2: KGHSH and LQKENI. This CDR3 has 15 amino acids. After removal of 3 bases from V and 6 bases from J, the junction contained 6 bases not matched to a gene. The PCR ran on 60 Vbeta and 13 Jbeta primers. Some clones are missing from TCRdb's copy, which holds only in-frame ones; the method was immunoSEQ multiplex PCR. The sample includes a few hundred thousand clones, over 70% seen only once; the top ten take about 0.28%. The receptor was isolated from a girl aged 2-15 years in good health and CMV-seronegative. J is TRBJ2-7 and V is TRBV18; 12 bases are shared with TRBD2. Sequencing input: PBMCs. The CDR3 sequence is CASSPRTSGILEQYF. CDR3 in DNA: TGTGCCAGCTCACCCAGGACTAGCGGGATTCTCGAGCAGTACTTC. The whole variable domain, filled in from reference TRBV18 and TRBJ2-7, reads NAGVMQNPRHLVRRRGQEARLRCSPMKGHSHVYWYRQLPEEGLKFMVYLQKENIIDESGMPKERFSAEFPKEGPSILRIQQVVRGDSAAYFCASSPRTSGILEQYFGPGTRLTVT.